Each of the 31 T cell receptor beta chains below was sequenced from the same sample in a study of CD8+ T cells in alopecia areata (dated by TCRdb to 2016 to 2019). The intended sense of this specimen's time point label: baseline before oral tofacitinib. Library preparation employed the immunoSEQ multiplex PCR assay. RNA was extracted from all samples and reverse transcribed into cDNA as template for TCR sequencing. TCRdb stores this immuneACCESS table with in-frame sequences only. Part of the clones is absent; in the studies checked, under half of the shortfall reflects unresolved V genes, and no reason is known for the rest. Counted in this sample were roughly 250,000 clones; approximately 61% of them appeared once. Together, the top ten hold under 1.5% of the sample. The sequencing here drew on CD4+ T cells sorted from blood, taken at week 0. Receptors were obtained from a human donor with alopecia areata.

This chain connects TRBV6-6 to TRBJ1-1, with D hard to call. V was shortened by 2 bases and J by 0 bases, with 10 bases between the two germline ends. Germline CDR1 MNHNY, CDR2 SVGAGI (reference sequence). This CDR3 contains 15 residues. The CDR3 DNA follows: TGTGCCAGCAGTTACCCCGGGCAGGTGAACACTGAAGCTTTCTTT. Protein product: CASSYPGQVNTEAFF.

The chain recombines TRBV7-9 with TRBJ2-5; possible D gene TRBD1, 5 bases. Germline CDR1 is SEHNR and CDR2 is FQNEAQ (reference sequence). The CDR3 covers 13 residues. Trimming left V 2 bases short and J 5 bases short, with 9 bases between. The CDR3 region has the DNA TGTGCCAGCAGCTTACTAGGGGTGGAGACCCAGTACTTC. This gives the protein CASSLLGVETQYF. The full variable domain, with the rest looked up from reference TRBV7-9 and TRBJ2-5, is DTGVSQNPRHKITKRGQNVTFRCDPISEHNRLYWYRQTLGQGPEFLTYFQNEAQLEKSRLLSDRFSAERPKGSFSTLEIQRTEQGDSAMYLCASSLLGVETQYFGPGTRLLVL.

The chain is built from TRBV29-1 and TRBJ1-3; D may be TRBD1 (5 bases). V shed 5 bases and J shed 0 bases, with 11 bases lying between them. The germline gives CDR1 SQVTM, CDR2 ANQGSEA. The CDR3 is 14 residues long. DNA of the CDR3: TGCAGCGTTCGAACAGGCCGCTCTGGAAACACCATATATTTT. This gives the protein CSVRTGRSGNTIYF.

The chain combines TRBV28 with TRBJ2-7; D is ambiguous. Germline V lookup: CDR1 MDHEN, CDR2 SYDVKM. The V gene lost 1 base and the J gene lost 0 bases, with 4 bases spanning the gap. This CDR3 is 13 amino acids long. The CDR3 loop reads CASSLSHSYEQYF. CDR3 bases: TGTGCCAGCAGTTTATCCCACTCCTACGAGCAGTACTTC.

The CDR3 bases are TGCGCCAGCAGCGAAGACGGCAGGTCCTACGAGCAGTACTTC. As protein: CASSEDGRSYEQYF. The gene calls are TRBV5-1 and TRBJ2-7; unclear D gene. CDR3 length: 14 residues. The V end was cut by 4 bases, the J end by 1 base, with 12 bases between. The V gene's germline CDR1 is SGHRS and CDR2 YFSETQ.

This sequence joins TRBV30 and TRBJ2-3; 7 bases are shared with TRBD1. Germline lookup yields CDR1 GTSNPN and CDR2 SVGIG (reference sequence). The CDR3 length is 15 residues. With V trimmed by 2 bases and J by 1 base, 6 bases remained unmatched. In DNA form, the CDR3 reads TGTGCCTGGAGTAAAAACAGGGGAGGCACAGATACGCAGTATTTT. This gives the protein CAWSKNRGGTDTQYF.

With regard to this clone: This sample also contains other DNA sequences that code for the same CDR3. The rearrangement links TRBV7-2 to TRBJ1-2, with unresolved D. The CDR3 is 12 residues long. With 1 base removed from V and 4 bases from J, the gap between germline ends came to 4 bases. CDR1 and CDR2 from the germline V gene are SGHTA and FQGNSA. The CDR3 loop is CASSLEGYGYTF. The CDR3 nucleotides are TGTGCCAGCAGCTTAGAAGGCTATGGCTACACCTTC.

The gene calls are TRBV29-1 and TRBJ1-1; D unclear. CDR1 is SQVTM, CDR2 ANQGSEA, per germline. The CDR3 has 13 residues. V shed 7 bases and J shed 1 base, with 13 bases lying between them. The CDR3 sequence is CSATQFENTEAFF. CDR3 nucleotides: TGCAGCGCCACACAGTTCGAGAACACTGAAGCTTTCTTT.

This rearrangement joins TRBV29-1 to TRBJ1-2; TRBD1 is a possible D gene (6 bases). This CDR3 is built from 13 residues. The V gene's germline CDR1 is SQVTM and CDR2 ANQGSEA. Trimming took 4 bases from V and 2 from J, leaving 11 bases between them. This chain's CDR3 is CSVARGWNYGYTF. The CDR3 DNA follows: TGCAGCGTTGCCAGGGGATGGAACTATGGCTACACCTTC.

The chain combines TRBV30 with TRBJ2-1; tentatively, D is TRBD1 or TRBD2 (6 bases each). V was clipped by 8 bases and J by 6 bases, with 17 bases between them. CDR1 and CDR2 from the germline V gene are GTSNPN and SVGIG (reference sequence). The CDR3 runs 13 residues. CDR3 protein: CAENKGGINEQFF. DNA of the CDR3: TGTGCCGAGAATAAGGGGGGTATCAATGAGCAGTTCTTC.

The genes are TRBV5-6 and TRBJ1-2; 7 nucleotides match TRBD1. Germline trimming cut 3 bases from V and 2 bases from J; bases unmatched to any gene: 7. Germline-derived CDR1 and CDR2 are SGHDT and YYEEEE. The CDR3 has 15 amino acids. CDR3 in amino acids: CASSSRTGWNYGYTF. CDR3 DNA sequence: TGTGCCAGCAGCTCACGGACAGGTTGGAACTATGGCTACACCTTC. Full variable domain (outside the CDR3, taken from reference TRBV5-6 and TRBJ1-2): DAGVTQSPTHLIKTRGQQVTLRCSPKSGHDTVSWYQQALGQGPQFIFQYYEEEERQRGNFPDRFSGHQFPNYSSELNVNALLLGDSALYLCASSSRTGWNYGYTFGSGTRLTVV.

The chain joins TRBV30 to TRBJ1-2; the match to TRBD1 covers 7 bases. V shed 3 bases and J 6 bases; nucleotides not matched to a gene: 7. Germline CDR1 is GTSNPN and CDR2 is SVGIG (reference sequence). This CDR3 is 13 amino acids long. The DNA for the CDR3 is TGTGCCTGGAGGAACCGGGACAGACATGGCTACACCTTC. It is translated as CAWRNRDRHGYTF.

The rearrangement links TRBV7-2 to TRBJ1-1; no clear D. The germline V gene encodes CDR1 SGHTA and CDR2 FQGNSA. The V and J ends lost 5 bases and 1 base respectively, with 14 bases between them. CDR3 length equals 15 residues. CDR3 nucleotides: TGTGCCAGCAGCCCCGGGCAGGCGGGGAACACTGAAGCTTTCTTT. Residues: CASSPGQAGNTEAFF.

For the CDR3, the DNA is TGTGCCAGCAGTCTAGGATCTACAGGGCAAGGCCAGCATTTT. It specifies CASSLGSTGQGQHF. V is TRBV27 and J is TRBJ1-5; possibly TRBD1 for D (6 bases). V was clipped by 5 bases and J by 12 bases, with 20 bases between them. There are 14 residues in the CDR3. CDR1 and CDR2 from the germline V gene are MNHEY and SMNVEV (reference sequence).

The chain uses TRBV5-1 and TRBJ2-1; no definite D call. CDR1 SGHRS and CDR2 YFSETQ come from the germline V gene. The CDR3 consists of 14 residues. Trimming left V 0 bases short and J 4 bases short, with 8 bases between. CDR3 sequence: CASSLAADYNEQFF. The CDR3, as DNA: TGCGCCAGCAGCTTGGCGGCCGATTACAATGAGCAGTTCTTC.

J is TRBJ1-1 and V is TRBV6-5; no firm D call. The length of the CDR3 is 13 residues. V lost 6 bases to trimming and J lost 0 bases, with 8 bases between them. The V gene's germline CDR1 is MNHEY and CDR2 SVGAGI. CDR3: CASRHRLNTEAFF. DNA for the CDR3: TGTGCCAGCAGACATCGCCTGAACACTGAAGCTTTCTTT.

In this sample, this clone turned up a few times. The gene calls are TRBV29-1 and TRBJ2-1; tentatively, D is TRBD2 (5 bases). Per the germline V gene, CDR1 is SQVTM and CDR2 is ANQGSEA. V lost 7 bases to trimming and J lost 9 bases, with 7 bases between them. The CDR3 runs to 9 residues. The DNA of the CDR3 is TGCAGCGCTGAGGGTGAGCAGTTCTTC. This translates into CSAEGEQFF.

This chain's CDR3 is CASSLTGSVYEQYF. The DNA of the CDR3 is TGCGCCAGCAGCCTGACAGGGAGCGTTTACGAGCAGTACTTC. The rearrangement links TRBV4-1 to TRBJ2-7; the match to TRBD1 covers 7 bases. CDR1 and CDR2 (germline): MGHRA, YSYEKL. CDR3 length: 14 amino acids. V was clipped by 4 bases and J by 4 bases; unmatched bases: 7.

There are a few counts of this clone. This chain links TRBV18 with TRBJ2-7, with TRBD1 identical over 8 bases. There are 14 residues in the CDR3. Germline V CDR1 and CDR2: KGHSH, LQKENI. The V and J ends lost 1 base and 2 bases, in that order; junction bases with no gene match: 1. The CDR3 DNA reads as TGTGCCAGCTCACCACTACAGGGGGCCTACGAGCAGTACTTC. It is translated as CASSPLQGAYEQYF.

The chain is built from TRBV11-2 and TRBJ2-5; 8 positions match TRBD2. The CDR3 loop spans 15 amino acids. Germline values: CDR1 SGHAT, CDR2 FQNNGV. The junction had 5 bases not matched to a gene; V was cut back by 0 bases and J by 5 bases. CDR3 coding DNA: TGTGCCAGCAGCTTAGAAGGGACTAGATTCGAGACCCAGTACTTC. This translates into CASSLEGTRFETQYF.

The chain's CDR3 is CASSGGQYQPQHF. The CDR3 nucleotides read TGTGCCAGCAGCGGGGGGCAGTATCAGCCCCAGCATTTT. The genes are TRBV11-2 and TRBJ1-5; D is perhaps TRBD1 (6 bases). V lost 5 bases, J lost 5 bases, and 10 bases lay in between. The V gene's germline CDR1 is SGHAT and CDR2 FQNNGV. This CDR3 has 13 amino acids.

The genes are TRBV7-2 and TRBJ2-5, with 7 bases lining up with TRBD1. The V segment lost 5 bases and the J segment 2 bases; nucleotides outside the gene matches: 2. Looked up from germline, CDR1 is SGHTA and CDR2 is FQGNSA. This CDR3 spans 13 amino acids. The DNA for the CDR3 is TGTGCCAGCAGCGACAGGGCTCAAGAGACCCAGTACTTC. It encodes CASSDRAQETQYF.

The J gene is TRBJ1-1, the V gene TRBV7-9; D perhaps matches TRBD1 (5 bases). V was pared by 3 bases and J by 4 bases, with 12 bases between. Germline V gives CDR1 SEHNR, CDR2 FQNEAQ (reference sequence). CDR3 length: 14 amino acids. The CDR3 region is CASSFQTEPTEAFF. The CDR3 DNA follows: TGTGCCAGCAGCTTTCAGACAGAGCCCACTGAAGCTTTCTTT.

The V call is TRBV5-1, the J call TRBJ1-1; a possible D gene is TRBD1 (6 bases). Germline CDR1 SGHRS, CDR2 YFSETQ. This CDR3 contains 17 residues. The germline V and J ends were trimmed by 4 bases and 6 bases, with 25 bases remaining between them. The CDR3 is CASSPRAGDKGVPEAFF. Here the CDR3 DNA reads TGCGCCAGCAGCCCCCGTGCAGGGGACAAAGGGGTACCTGAAGCTTTCTTT.

The rearrangement links TRBV29-1 to TRBJ1-4; maybe TRBD1 (6 bases). Deletions cut 4 bases from V and 5 bases from J, with 11 bases between. In germline, CDR1 is SQVTM, CDR2 ANQGSEA. There are 13 residues in the CDR3. DNA of the CDR3: TGCAGCGTTGTGGGGGCCGGCAATGAAAAACTGTTTTTT. It is translated as CSVVGAGNEKLFF.

This chain uses TRBV2 with TRBJ1-5; D unclear. The V gene's germline CDR1 is SNHLY and CDR2 FYNNEI. The length of the CDR3 is 15 residues. The ends were cut back, 2 bases at V and 0 bases at J, with 8 bases in the middle. CDR3 protein: CASSESAYSNQPQHF. CDR3 in DNA: TGTGCCAGCAGTGAATCAGCTTATAGCAATCAGCCCCAGCATTTT.

This rearrangement joins TRBV7-6 to TRBJ2-3; TRBD2 is a possible D gene (7 bases). Trimming shortened V by 5 bases and J by 2 bases, and 14 bases separated the two germline ends. The CDR3 contains 15 residues. Germline V lookup: CDR1 SGHVS, CDR2 FNYEAQ. CDR3 residues: CASSPLGGPTDTQYF. The CDR3 DNA reads TGTGCCAGCAGCCCGCTCGGGGGGCCCACAGATACGCAGTATTTT.

The V call is TRBV2, the J call TRBJ2-7; possibly TRBD2 for D (5 bases). V gave up 0 bases and J gave up 3 bases, with 12 bases separating them. Germline CDR1 SNHLY, CDR2 FYNNEI. This CDR3 is built from 15 residues. Here the CDR3 reads CASSEASGIVYEQYF. In nucleotides, the CDR3 is TGTGCCAGCAGTGAAGCTTCGGGGATCGTCTACGAGCAGTACTTC. The full variable domain, rest sourced from reference TRBV2 and TRBJ2-7, is EPEVTQTPSHQVTQMGQEVILRCVPISNHLYFYWYRQILGQKVEFLVSFYNNEISEKSEIFDDQFSVERPDGSNFTLKIRSTKLEDSAMYFCASSEASGIVYEQYFGPGTRLTVT.

The chain uses TRBV29-1 and TRBJ1-1; TRBD1 matches at 8 bases. CDR3 length equals 13 residues. The V segment lost 7 bases and the J segment 4 bases; nucleotides outside the gene matches: 8. Germline assignment: CDR1 SQVTM and CDR2 ANQGSEA. The CDR3 nucleotides are TGCAGCGCGGACAGGGCGGGGGGCACTGAAGCTTTCTTT. Protein product: CSADRAGGTEAFF.

This clone was seen only a few times. The chain has TRBV9 and TRBJ2-1; D gene unclear. The CDR3 covers 13 residues. The V end was cut by 0 bases, the J end by 6 bases, with 7 bases between. The germline CDR1 and CDR2 sequences are SGDLS and YYNGEE. CDR3 DNA sequence: TGTGCCAGCAGCGTAGCACCGTTCAATGAGCAGTTCTTC. Translated: CASSVAPFNEQFF.

This chain uses TRBV5-1 with TRBJ1-2; D remains unclear. V lost 0 bases and J lost 4, with 7 bases in between. The CDR3 sequence is 13 residues long. CDR1 is SGHRS and CDR2 is YFSETQ in the germline V gene. CDR3 sequence reads: CASSLADRYGYTF. The CDR3 coding sequence is TGCGCCAGCAGCTTGGCGGACCGCTATGGCTACACCTTC. Drawing the rest from reference TRBV5-1 and TRBJ1-2, the complete variable domain is KAGVTQTPRYLIKTRGQQVTLSCSPISGHRSVSWYQQTPGQGLQFLFEYFSETQRNKGNFPGRFSGRQFSNSRSEMNVSTLELGDSALYLCASSLADRYGYTFGSGTRLTVV.